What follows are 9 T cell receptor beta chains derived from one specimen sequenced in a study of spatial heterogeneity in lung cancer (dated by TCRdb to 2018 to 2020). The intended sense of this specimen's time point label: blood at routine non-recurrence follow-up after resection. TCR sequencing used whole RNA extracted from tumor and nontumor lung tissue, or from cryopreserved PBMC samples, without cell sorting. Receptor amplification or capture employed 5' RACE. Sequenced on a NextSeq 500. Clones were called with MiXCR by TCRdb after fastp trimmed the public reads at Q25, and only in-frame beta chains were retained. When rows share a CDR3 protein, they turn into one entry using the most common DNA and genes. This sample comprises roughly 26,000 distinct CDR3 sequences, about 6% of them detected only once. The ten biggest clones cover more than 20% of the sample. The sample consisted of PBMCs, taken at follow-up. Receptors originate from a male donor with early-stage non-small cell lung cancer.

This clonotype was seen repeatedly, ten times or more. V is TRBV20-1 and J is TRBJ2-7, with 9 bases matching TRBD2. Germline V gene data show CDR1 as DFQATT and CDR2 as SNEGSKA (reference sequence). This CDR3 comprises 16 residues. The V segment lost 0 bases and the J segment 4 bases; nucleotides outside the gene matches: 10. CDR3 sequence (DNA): TGCAGTGCTAGAGAAACAGGCCTAGCGGGGCGGTACGAGCAGTACTTC. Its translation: CSARETGLAGRYEQYF.

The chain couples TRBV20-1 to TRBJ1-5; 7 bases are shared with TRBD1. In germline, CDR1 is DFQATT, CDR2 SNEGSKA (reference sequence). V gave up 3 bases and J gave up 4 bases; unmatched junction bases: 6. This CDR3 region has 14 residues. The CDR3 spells CSASRQGGNQPQHF. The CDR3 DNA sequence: TGCAGTGCTAGTAGACAGGGTGGGAATCAGCCCCAGCATTTT.

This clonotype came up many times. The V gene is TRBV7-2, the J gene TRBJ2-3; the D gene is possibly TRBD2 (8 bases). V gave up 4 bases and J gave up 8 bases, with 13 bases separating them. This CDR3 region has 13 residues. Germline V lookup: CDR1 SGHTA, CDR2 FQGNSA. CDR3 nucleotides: TGTGCCAGCAGCTCCAGGGGGACTAGTACGCAGTATTTT. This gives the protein CASSSRGTSTQYF.

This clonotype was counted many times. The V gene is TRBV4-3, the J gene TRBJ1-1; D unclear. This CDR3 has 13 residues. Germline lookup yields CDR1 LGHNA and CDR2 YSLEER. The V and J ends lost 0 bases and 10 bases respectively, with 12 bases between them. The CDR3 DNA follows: TGCGCCAGCAGCCAAGATACCGGGAGCGGAGCTTTCTTT. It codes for CASSQDTGSGAFF.

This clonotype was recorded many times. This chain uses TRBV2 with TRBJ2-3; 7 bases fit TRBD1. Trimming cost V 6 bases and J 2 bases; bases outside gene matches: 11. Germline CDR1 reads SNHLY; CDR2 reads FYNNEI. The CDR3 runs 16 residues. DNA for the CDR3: TGTGCCAGCAGGAGACAGGGCAGGGGAGTCACAGATACGCAGTATTTT. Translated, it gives CASRRQGRGVTDTQYF.

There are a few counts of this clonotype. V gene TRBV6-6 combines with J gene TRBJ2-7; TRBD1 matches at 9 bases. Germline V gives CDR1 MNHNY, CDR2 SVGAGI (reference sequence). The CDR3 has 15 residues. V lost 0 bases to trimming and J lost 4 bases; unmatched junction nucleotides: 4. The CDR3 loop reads CASSYSGQGGYEQYF. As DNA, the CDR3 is TGTGCCAGCAGTTACTCGGGACAGGGTGGGTACGAGCAGTACTTC.

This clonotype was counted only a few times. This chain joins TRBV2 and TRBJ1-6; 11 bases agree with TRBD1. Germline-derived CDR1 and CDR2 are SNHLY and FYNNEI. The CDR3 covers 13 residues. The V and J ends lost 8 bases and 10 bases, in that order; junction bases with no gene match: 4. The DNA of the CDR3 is TGTGCCAGCCTCCGGGACAGGGGGTCACCCCTCCACTTT. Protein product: CASLRDRGSPLHF.

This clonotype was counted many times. The CDR3 is CSASSPGGNLNEQFF. The CDR3 nucleotides are TGCAGTGCTAGCAGTCCGGGGGGAAATTTAAATGAGCAGTTCTTC. The chain links TRBV20-1 to TRBJ2-1; 7 bases map to TRBD2. The germline gives CDR1 DFQATT, CDR2 SNEGSKA (reference sequence). The CDR3 extends over 15 amino acids. V shed 3 bases, J shed 7 bases, and the junction held 12 bases outside the gene matches.

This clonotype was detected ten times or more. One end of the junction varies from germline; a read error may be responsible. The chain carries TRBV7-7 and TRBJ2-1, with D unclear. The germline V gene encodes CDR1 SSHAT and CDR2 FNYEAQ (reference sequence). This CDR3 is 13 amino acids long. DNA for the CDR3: TGTGCTAGCAGCTTAGACTGGCGCGGTGAGCAGTTCTTC. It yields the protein CASSLDWRGEQFF.